This entry concerns a single TCR beta chain. The CDR3 spans 12 residues. Between the trimmed V and J ends, which lost 2 bases and 4 bases, there was a span of 5 bases. Germline V CDR1 and CDR2: SGHDN, FVKESK. This record belongs to a study of OX40 agonist ivuxolimab in advanced cancers. Method: immunoSEQ multiplex PCR; TCRdb's copy keeps in-frame clones and lacks some. This sample has tens of thousands of clones; 85% to 90% occur once, and the top ten carry 0.5% to 0.6%. This material consisted of CD4+ or CD8+ T cells sorted from blood, taken in a trial of the OX40 agonist ivuxolimab. The clonotype comes from an adult with an advanced solid tumor such as melanoma, head and neck, liver or kidney cancer. The V gene is TRBV14, the J gene TRBJ1-2; D unresolved. CDR3 amino acids: CASSQTSYGYTF. The CDR3 DNA is TGTGCCAGCAGCCAAACCAGCTATGGCTACACCTTC.